This entry lists 19 T cell receptor beta chains sequenced from one sample in a study of blood T cell repertoires in COVID-19. TCRdb's table, derived via immunoSEQ multiplex PCR, lists solely in-frame clones and lacks some. The sample holds 250,000 to 400,000 clones, about 89% seen once. Sequencing was done on a sample of PBMCs or T cells enriched from blood (not recorded which). The receptors come from a woman aged 25 to 39 who had recovered from COVID-19.

J is TRBJ1-2 and V is TRBV29-1; 8 positions agree with TRBD1. The germline CDR1 and CDR2 sequences are SQVTM and ANQGSEA. The CDR3 is 12 amino acids. Unmatched junction bases numbered 8, after V lost 6 bases and J lost 8 bases. The CDR3 protein is CSVDRGYYGYTF. The CDR3 DNA sequence: TGCAGCGTCGACAGGGGATATTACGGCTACACCTTC.

The table lists this clone with a count of one. V usage is TRBV6-5 and J usage is TRBJ1-4; D remains ambiguous. In germline, CDR1 is MNHEY, CDR2 SVGAGI. CDR3 size: 14 residues. Trimming cost V 10 bases and J 5 bases, with 17 bases left between them. The CDR3 nucleotides read TGTGCCACCTCCTCAAGAGGGCTGAATGAAAAACTGTTTTTT. Protein sequence: CATSSRGLNEKLFF.

The chain recombines TRBV19 with TRBJ1-5, with 8 bases matching TRBD1. Germline lookup yields CDR1 LNHDA and CDR2 SQIVND (reference sequence). With 6 bases clipped from V and 7 bases from J, the junction kept 11 bases outside the gene matches. The CDR3 has 15 amino acids. This CDR3 reads CASRNTDRGNQPQHF. Here the CDR3 DNA reads TGTGCCAGTAGGAATACCGACAGGGGTAACCAGCCCCAGCATTTT.

This chain uses TRBV5-1 with TRBJ1-1, with 12 bases fitting TRBD1. The CDR3 spans 17 residues. With V trimmed by 4 bases and J by 0 bases, 7 bases remained unmatched. Germline CDR1 is SGHRS and CDR2 is YFSETQ. This CDR3 reads CASSVGDRGRMNTEAFF. The CDR3 DNA reads as TGCGCCAGCAGCGTAGGGGACAGGGGGCGCATGAACACTGAAGCTTTCTTT.

This clone showed up just once. The rearrangement joins TRBV27 to TRBJ2-1, with 9 positions matching TRBD2. Germline values: CDR1 MNHEY, CDR2 SMNVEV (reference sequence). The CDR3 extends over 12 amino acids. V dropped 11 bases and J dropped 2; count of bases not matched to a gene: 1. CDR3 coding DNA: TGTGCCGCGGGGGGGCCCTACAATGAGCAGTTCTTC. Translation gives CAAGGPYNEQFF.

The chain uses TRBV3-1 (or the pseudogene TRBV3-2) and TRBJ1-1; 9 bases are shared with TRBD1. Unmatched junction bases numbered 3, after V lost 4 bases and J lost 0 bases. Germline-derived CDR1 and CDR2 are LGHDT and YNNKEL (reference sequence). The CDR3 has 15 amino acids. The CDR3 loop reads CASSLHRGLNTEAFF. Here the CDR3 DNA reads TGTGCCAGCAGCCTTCACAGGGGGCTGAACACTGAAGCTTTCTTT.

This clone was counted only a few times. This chain joins TRBV19 and TRBJ2-7, with 8 bases aligning to TRBD2. From germline, CDR1 is LNHDA and CDR2 SQIVND (reference sequence). The CDR3 length is 14 residues. With 3 bases clipped from V and 1 base from J, the junction kept 2 bases outside the gene matches. The DNA for the CDR3 is TGTGCCAGTAGTATCGCGGGGGGATCCTACGAGCAGTACTTC. Its translation is CASSIAGGSYEQYF.

The V call is TRBV6-1, the J call TRBJ1-3; 8 bases map to TRBD1. The CDR3 has 15 amino acids. V lost 3 bases to trimming and J lost 15 bases; unmatched junction nucleotides: 16. Germline V gene sequence: CDR1 MNHNS, CDR2 SASEGT. CDR3 nucleotide sequence: TGTGCCAGCAGTGATTTGCGGGACAGGCCTTCAGGTGGATATTTT. It yields the protein CASSDLRDRPSGGYF.

The chain uses TRBV2 and TRBJ2-3; 10 positions agree with TRBD1. Germline CDR1 reads SNHLY; CDR2 reads FYNNEI. After removal of 7 bases from V and 0 bases from J, the junction contained 7 bases not matched to a gene. CDR3 length: 16 residues. The CDR3 DNA reads TGTGCCAGCAAGGGACAGGGGTGGACTAGCACAGATACGCAGTATTTT. Protein: CASKGQGWTSTDTQYF. Complete variable domain (other parts from reference TRBV2 and TRBJ2-3): EPEVTQTPSHQVTQMGQEVILRCVPISNHLYFYWYRQILGQKVEFLVSFYNNEISEKSEIFDDQFSVERPDGSNFTLKIRSTKLEDSAMYFCASKGQGWTSTDTQYFGPGTRLTVL.

J is TRBJ2-1 and V is TRBV2; D gene ambiguous. The CDR3 has 12 amino acids. Germline CDR1 and CDR2: SNHLY and FYNNEI. V shed 2 bases and J shed 6 bases, with 5 bases lying between them. The CDR3: CASSEQANEQFF. The CDR3 region has the DNA TGTGCCAGCAGTGAACAGGCCAATGAGCAGTTCTTC.

This chain connects TRBV3-1 (or the pseudogene TRBV3-2) to TRBJ2-5; D might be TRBD2 (6 bases). The ends were cut back, 6 bases at V and 5 bases at J, with 19 bases in the middle. This CDR3 spans 15 amino acids. Germline values: CDR1 LGHDT, CDR2 YNNKEL (reference sequence). This CDR3 is CASSPTPSSGETQYF. The CDR3 DNA reads as TGTGCCAGCAGTCCAACTCCTAGCAGCGGGGAGACCCAGTACTTC.

The rearrangement links TRBV5-1 to TRBJ2-1; tentatively, D is TRBD2 (5 bases). CDR1 and CDR2 (germline): SGHRS, YFSETQ. This CDR3 spans 15 amino acids. Between the trimmed V and J ends, which lost 0 bases and 9 bases, there was a span of 16 bases. The chain's CDR3 is CASSLDGVAGGEQFF. DNA for the CDR3: TGCGCCAGCAGCTTGGACGGCGTCGCGGGTGGTGAGCAGTTCTTC.

J is TRBJ1-2 and V is TRBV18, with 10 positions matching TRBD1. V shed 2 bases, J shed 7 bases, and the junction held 4 bases outside the gene matches. The CDR3 totals 14 residues. Germline loops: CDR1 KGHSH, CDR2 LQKENI. Here the CDR3 reads CASSPETGGSGYTF. In DNA, the CDR3 is TGTGCCAGCTCACCAGAGACAGGGGGCTCTGGCTACACCTTC.

The rearrangement uses TRBV7-2 and TRBJ1-6, with TRBD1 matching 9 bases. The CDR3 is 19 amino acids. V dropped 4 bases and J dropped 9; count of bases not matched to a gene: 19. Germline V CDR1 and CDR2: SGHTA, FQGNSA. CDR3 region: CASSSSFGQGPENLSPLHF. CDR3 in DNA: TGTGCCAGCAGCTCATCCTTCGGACAGGGGCCGGAGAATCTTTCACCCCTCCACTTT.

This chain joins TRBV5-1 and TRBJ1-1; weak D call: TRBD1 (5 bases). The V and J ends lost 0 bases and 1 base respectively, with 16 bases between them. Germline V gives CDR1 SGHRS, CDR2 YFSETQ. The CDR3 covers 17 residues. In DNA form, the CDR3 reads TGCGCCAGCAGCTTGGTGTCCGGGCAGGGCAGGAACACTGAAGCTTTCTTT. This gives the protein CASSLVSGQGRNTEAFF.

The chain couples TRBV11-2 to TRBJ2-6, with a possible D match to TRBD1 (5 bases). In germline, CDR1 is SGHAT, CDR2 FQNNGV. V was clipped by 5 bases and J by 12 bases, with 14 bases between them. The CDR3 is 13 residues long. The CDR3 region is CASSLGRTGVLTF. CDR3 coding DNA: TGTGCCAGCAGCCTGGGGCGGACGGGCGTCCTGACTTTC.

The V and J genes are TRBV28 and TRBJ2-7; no firm D call. Germline loops: CDR1 MDHEN, CDR2 SYDVKM. With 6 bases removed from V and 3 bases from J, the gap between germline ends came to 6 bases. The CDR3 loop spans 11 amino acids. This chain's CDR3 is CASSSYYEQYF. Here the CDR3 DNA reads TGTGCCAGCAGCTCTTACTACGAGCAGTACTTC. Using reference TRBV28 and TRBJ2-7 for the parts outside the CDR3, the full variable domain is DVKVTQSSRYLVKRTGEKVFLECVQDMDHENMFWYRQDPGLGLRLIYFSYDVKMKEKGDIPEGYSVSREKKERFSLILESASTNQTSMYLCASSSYYEQYFGPGTRLTVT.

The genes are TRBV6-1 and TRBJ1-4; D call uncertain. V was shortened by 3 bases and J by 8 bases, with 10 bases between the two germline ends. The CDR3 consists of 13 residues. The V gene's germline CDR1 is MNHNS and CDR2 SASEGT. The CDR3 nucleotides read TGTGCCAGCAGTGACGAGGGTGGGGAAAAACTGTTTTTT. Protein sequence: CASSDEGGEKLFF.

The rearrangement links TRBV4-1 to TRBJ1-2; D perhaps matches TRBD1 (5 bases). CDR1 and CDR2 from the germline V gene are MGHRA and YSYEKL. This CDR3 spans 13 amino acids. The V end lost 0 bases, the J end lost 4 bases, and 6 bases lay between the germline ends. CDR3 in DNA: TGCGCCAGCAGCCAAGACCAGGGCTATGGCTACACCTTC. Its protein is CASSQDQGYGYTF.